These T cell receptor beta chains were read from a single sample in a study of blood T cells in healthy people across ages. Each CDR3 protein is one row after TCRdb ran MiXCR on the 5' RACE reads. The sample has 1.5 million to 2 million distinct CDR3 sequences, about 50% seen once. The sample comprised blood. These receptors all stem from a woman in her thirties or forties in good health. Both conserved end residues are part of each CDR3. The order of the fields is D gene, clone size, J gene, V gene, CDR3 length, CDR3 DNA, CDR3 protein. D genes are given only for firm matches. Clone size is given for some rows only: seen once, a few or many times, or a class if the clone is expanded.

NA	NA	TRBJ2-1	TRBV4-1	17	TGCGCCAGCAGCCAAGATTACCCGGGGGACATCTACAATGAGCAGTTCTTC	CASSQDYPGDIYNEQFF
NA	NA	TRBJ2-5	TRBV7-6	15	TGTGCCAGCAGCTACCGGACAGCCCGCGGAGAGACCCAGTACTTC	CASSYRTARGETQYF
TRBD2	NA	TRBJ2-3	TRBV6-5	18	TGTGCCAGCAGTTACGTCGCTAGCGGGGGGTCGCTCACAGATACGCAGTATTTT	CASSYVASGGSLTDTQYF
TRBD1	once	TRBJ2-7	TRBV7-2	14	TGTGTCAGCAGCCCACAGACAGGGCACCACGAGCAGTACTTC	CVSSPQTGHHEQYF
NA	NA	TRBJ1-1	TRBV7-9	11	TGTGCCAGCAGCTTTGAGGCAGAAGCTTTCTTT	CASSFEAEAFF
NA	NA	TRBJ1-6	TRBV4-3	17	TGCGCCAGCAGCCAAGACCACAGTCCGGACGGTTATTCACCCCTCCACTTT	CASSQDHSPDGYSPLHF
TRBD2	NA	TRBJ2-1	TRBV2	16	TGTGCCAGCAGGGTTCTAGCGGGGGGCTCCTACAATGAGCAGTTCTTC	CASRVLAGGSYNEQFF
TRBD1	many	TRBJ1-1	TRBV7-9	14	TGTGCCAGCAGCTTGGGACAGGGGAACACTGAAGCTTTCTTT	CASSLGQGNTEAFF
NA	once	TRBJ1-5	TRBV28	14	TGTGCCAGCAGGATGGGCATCAGCACTCAGCCCCAGCATTTT	CASRMGISTQPQHF
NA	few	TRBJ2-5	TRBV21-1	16	TGTGCCAGCAACCGTTACACAACAGGGGGCGGCGAGACCCAGTACTTC	CASNRYTTGGGETQYF
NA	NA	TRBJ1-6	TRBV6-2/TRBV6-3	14	TGTGCCAGCAAGTGGGGTGGTAGTAATTCACCCCTCCACTTT	CASKWGGSNSPLHF
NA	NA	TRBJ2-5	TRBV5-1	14	TGCGCCAGCAAAGCAGGGGAGTCCCGAGAGACCCAGTACTTC	CASKAGESRETQYF
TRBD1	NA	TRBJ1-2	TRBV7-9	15	TGTGCCAGCAGCTTGTCTCCCGGGACAGCCTATGGCTACACCTTC	CASSLSPGTAYGYTF
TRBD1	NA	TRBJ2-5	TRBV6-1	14	TGTGCCAGCAGTGGGACAGGGGGCAATGGGGGCCAGTACTTC	CASSGTGGNGGQYF
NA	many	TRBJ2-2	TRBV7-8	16	TGTGCCAGCAGCTTAGGAGTTCCTTGGGACACCGGGGAGCTGTTTTTT	CASSLGVPWDTGELFF